This TCR beta chain is drawn from a study of cytomegalovirus exposure and HLA in healthy donors. This clone was seen once. It was with 60 Vbeta and 13 Jbeta primers that the PCR ran. The protocol was immunoSEQ multiplex PCR, while the TCRdb copy is restricted to in-frame clones and leaves out a portion. This table has 150,000 to 200,000 clones, 65% to 90% appearing once. Germline-derived CDR1 and CDR2 are WSHSY and SAAADI. The CDR3 runs 17 residues. The V gene end was trimmed by 10 bases and the J gene end by 0 bases; junction bases not matched to a gene: 10. The TCR originated in a woman in her forties or fifties in good health and CMV-seronegative. The sample consisted of PBMCs. V and J are TRBV10-2 and TRBJ2-2, with TRBD2 identical over 11 bases. The CDR3 here is CATLAGSGRANTGELFF. The DNA for the CDR3 is TGCGCCACCCTAGCAGGTAGCGGGAGGGCGAACACCGGGGAGCTGTTTTTT.